The rows below give T cell receptor beta chains drawn from one sample of a study of control samples from healthy donors and cancer patients. Sequenced by immunoSEQ multiplex PCR; TCRdb stores in-frame clones only, minus some. This table holds roughly 160,000 clones, around 94% found once. The sample taken for sequencing was PBMCs. The receptors were gathered from a man aged 55 to 70 with colorectal cancer. Each CDR3 is given with its conserved first and last residue. The D gene is left open where the match is weak. Some rows have no size entry. The others give once, few or many, or a class for an expanded clone.

. | TRBJ1-5 | . | TRBV4-3 | CASSQDWAGDQPQHF | TGCGCCAGCAGCCAAGATTGGGCGGGAGATCAGCCCCAGCATTTT
. | TRBJ2-5 | TRBD2 | TRBV9 | CASSVSGLAAQETQYF | TGTGCCAGCAGCGTATCAGGACTAGCGGCGCAAGAGACCCAGTACTTC
few | TRBJ1-1 | . | TRBV2 | CASSVGGTEAFF | TGTGCCAGCAGTGTAGGAGGAACTGAAGCTTTCTTT
. | TRBJ2-3 | TRBD1 | TRBV27 | CASSMDRVRDTQYF | TGTGCCAGCAGTATGGACAGGGTAAGAGATACGCAGTATTTT
. | TRBJ2-7 | . | TRBV10-3 | CAISDLGSYEQYF | TGTGCCATCAGTGACTTGGGATCCTACGAGCAGTACTTC
. | TRBJ2-7 | . | TRBV28 | CASSLFGGAYEQYF | TGTGCCAGCAGTTTATTTGGGGGCGCCTACGAGCAGTACTTC
once | TRBJ2-1 | TRBD1 | TRBV2 | CASTPPTGGAYNEQFF | TGTGCCAGCACCCCGCCTACAGGGGGCGCCTACAATGAGCAGTTCTTC
. | TRBJ1-1 | TRBD1 | TRBV30 | CAWGYRGLNTEAFF | TGTGCCTGGGGATACAGGGGACTTAACACTGAAGCTTTCTTT
. | TRBJ1-2 | . | TRBV10-2 | CASSEAQFSGLGYTF | TGCGCCAGCAGTGAGGCTCAATTCTCAGGGCTTGGCTACACCTTC
. | TRBJ2-5 | . | TRBV27 | CASSFREQHCVVETQYF | TGTGCCAGCAGTTTTAGGGAACAACACTGCGTGGTGGAGACCCAGTACTTC
. | TRBJ2-7 | TRBD1 | TRBV27 | CASRTGYYEQYF | TGTGCCAGCCGGACAGGTTACTACGAGCAGTACTTC
. | TRBJ1-2 | . | TRBV29-1 | CSVGRQDGYTF | TGCAGCGTTGGTCGGCAGGATGGCTACACCTTC
once | TRBJ2-3 | TRBD2 | TRBV6-5 | CASSDLRGTTDTQYF | TGTGCCAGCAGCGACCTGCGGGGGACCACAGATACGCAGTATTTT